One and the same sample provided the 12 T cell receptor beta chains below, sequenced in a study of cytomegalovirus exposure and HLA in healthy donors (TCRdb year 2017). Libraries came from the immunoSEQ multiplex PCR assay. The immuneACCESS repertoire file appears here via TCRdb, limited to in-frame rearrangements. These files lack a portion of the clones; in checked studies, under half of the deficit traces to unresolved V genes, and the cause of the others is not known. The sample profile shows about 130,000 clones; roughly 95% of them were found once. The ten top clones hold 1.7% of the sample. Source material: PBMCs. The receptor source for this set is a man aged 18 to 35 in good health and CMV-seronegative.

The J gene is TRBJ1-1, the V gene TRBV9, with D uncertain. V lost 0 bases, J lost 0 bases, and 12 bases lay in between. The germline CDR1 and CDR2 sequences are SGDLS and YYNGEE. CDR3 size: 16 residues. The CDR3 reads CASSVGSDSVNTEAFF. The DNA for the CDR3 is TGTGCCAGCAGCGTAGGGTCAGACTCGGTGAACACTGAAGCTTTCTTT.

This chain connects TRBV4-2 to TRBJ2-3; D is unclear. Trimming took 0 bases from V and 5 from J, leaving 15 bases between them. Germline V gene data show CDR1 as LGHNA and CDR2 as YNFKEQ. There are 16 residues in the CDR3. The CDR3 DNA reads TGTGCCAGCAGCCAAGATGGTTACAAAGTGCAAGATACGCAGTATTTT. Protein product: CASSQDGYKVQDTQYF.

The chain joins TRBV7-3 to TRBJ2-2; D gene ambiguous. V lost 1 base, J lost 0 bases, and 9 bases lay in between. This CDR3 is built from 16 residues. From germline, CDR1 is SGHTA and CDR2 FQGTGA. DNA of the CDR3: TGTGCCAGCAGCTTAATGGTCGGTCCGAACACCGGGGAGCTGTTTTTT. Residues: CASSLMVGPNTGELFF.

The chain joins TRBV5-8 to TRBJ2-7; D uncertain. With 1 base removed from V and 5 bases from J, the gap between germline ends came to 10 bases. CDR3 size: 13 residues. Germline V lookup: CDR1 SGHTS, CDR2 YDEGEE. The CDR3 region is CASSLLYANEQYF. In DNA, the CDR3 is TGTGCCAGCAGCTTGCTATACGCGAACGAGCAGTACTTC.

The V gene is TRBV28, the J gene TRBJ1-1; 7 positions agree with TRBD1. CDR3 size: 17 residues. V shed 3 bases, J shed 4 bases, and the junction held 14 bases outside the gene matches. Germline CDR1 reads MDHEN; CDR2 reads SYDVKM. The CDR3 protein is CASSFLSPTGSVTEAFF. The DNA of the CDR3 is TGTGCCAGCAGTTTCCTCTCACCGACAGGGTCCGTCACTGAAGCTTTCTTT.

The chain joins TRBV19 to TRBJ2-7; 9 bases map to TRBD2. Germline assignment: CDR1 LNHDA and CDR2 SQIVND (reference sequence). The V gene end was trimmed by 5 bases and the J gene end by 4 bases; junction bases not matched to a gene: 9. This CDR3 is 15 amino acids long. The CDR3 sequence is CASSLGLAGGYEQYF. CDR3 nucleotide sequence: TGTGCCAGTAGTCTGGGACTCGCGGGAGGGTACGAGCAGTACTTC.

The chain combines TRBV10-3 with TRBJ2-3; perhaps TRBD2 as D (7 bases). This CDR3 region has 14 residues. Trimming pared 4 bases from V and 6 bases from J, leaving 14 bases between. Germline-derived CDR1 and CDR2 are ENHRY and SYGVKD. The CDR3 reads CAISAAGAKDTQYF. The CDR3 DNA reads as TGTGCCATCAGTGCGGCGGGGGCTAAGGATACGCAGTATTTT.

V gene TRBV28 combines with J gene TRBJ2-3; TRBD2 matches 8 bases. Germline CDR1 reads MDHEN; CDR2 reads SYDVKM. The trim removed 5 bases at V and 13 bases at J, leaving 14 bases unmatched. This CDR3 has 14 residues. CDR3 in amino acids: CASSTEVGRAGEYF. The CDR3 DNA sequence: TGTGCCAGCAGTACCGAGGTCGGGAGGGCCGGGGAGTATTTT.

The rearrangement links TRBV9 to TRBJ2-7; the match to TRBD1 covers 9 bases. Losses at the gene ends were 4 bases for V and 2 bases for J; bases not matched to a gene: 13. Germline-derived CDR1 and CDR2 are SGDLS and YYNGEE. The CDR3 runs to 17 residues. DNA of the CDR3: TGTGCCAGCAGCCATAGCCAGGACAGGGGTAGTCCCTACGAGCAGTACTTC. It translates to CASSHSQDRGSPYEQYF.

This chain links TRBV5-1 with TRBJ1-6; D unclear. The CDR3 consists of 14 residues. Looked up from germline, CDR1 is SGHRS and CDR2 is YFSETQ. V lost 4 bases, J lost 7 bases, and 12 bases lay in between. This CDR3 reads CASSQAPPNSPLHF. In DNA form, the CDR3 reads TGCGCCAGCAGCCAGGCCCCGCCGAATTCACCCCTCCACTTT.

The CDR3 DNA follows: TGCGCCAGCAGCACCGGGGGGGCCAATCAGCCCCAGCATTTT. Protein sequence: CASSTGGANQPQHF. The rearrangement joins TRBV5-1 to TRBJ1-5, with D possibly being TRBD1 (6 bases). CDR1 SGHRS and CDR2 YFSETQ come from the germline V gene. The CDR3 is 14 residues long. Trimming stripped 4 bases from V and 3 bases from J, with 11 bases between.

This rearrangement joins TRBV4-3 to TRBJ1-3; tentative D call: TRBD1 (5 bases). The CDR3 has 17 residues. Trimming pared 4 bases from V and 0 bases from J, leaving 16 bases between. The germline gives CDR1 LGHNA, CDR2 YSLEER. The CDR3 DNA follows: TGCGCCAGCAGCCCATTAGTACCGGACATCTCTGGAAACACCATATATTTT. It encodes CASSPLVPDISGNTIYF.